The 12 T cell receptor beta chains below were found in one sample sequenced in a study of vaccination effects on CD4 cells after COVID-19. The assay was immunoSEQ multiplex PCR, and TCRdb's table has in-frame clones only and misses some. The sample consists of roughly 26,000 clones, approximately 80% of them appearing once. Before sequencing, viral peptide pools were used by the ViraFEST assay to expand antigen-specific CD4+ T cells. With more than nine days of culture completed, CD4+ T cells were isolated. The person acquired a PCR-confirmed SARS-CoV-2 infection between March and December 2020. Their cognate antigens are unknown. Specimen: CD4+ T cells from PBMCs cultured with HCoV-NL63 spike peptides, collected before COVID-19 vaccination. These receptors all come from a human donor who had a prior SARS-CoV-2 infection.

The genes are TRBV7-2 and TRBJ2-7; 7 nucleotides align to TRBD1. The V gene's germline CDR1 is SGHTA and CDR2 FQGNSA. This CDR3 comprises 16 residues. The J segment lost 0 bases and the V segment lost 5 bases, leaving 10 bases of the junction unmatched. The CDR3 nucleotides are TGTGCCAGCAGCCTGGACCCGACAGGGAGCTCCTACGAGCAGTACTTC. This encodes CASSLDPTGSSYEQYF.

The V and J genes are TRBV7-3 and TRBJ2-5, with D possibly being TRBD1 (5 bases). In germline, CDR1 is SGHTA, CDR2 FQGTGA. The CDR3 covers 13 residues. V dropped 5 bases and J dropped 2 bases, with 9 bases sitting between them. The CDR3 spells CASSQGAQETQYF. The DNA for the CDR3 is TGTGCCAGCAGCCAAGGGGCTCAAGAGACCCAGTACTTC.

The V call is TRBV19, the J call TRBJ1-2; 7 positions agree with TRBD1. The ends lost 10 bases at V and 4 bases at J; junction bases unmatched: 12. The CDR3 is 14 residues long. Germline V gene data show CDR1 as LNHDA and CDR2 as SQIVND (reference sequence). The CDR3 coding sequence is TGTGCCACCGATCGCCAAGCAGGGGGCTATGGCTACACCTTC. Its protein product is CATDRQAGGYGYTF. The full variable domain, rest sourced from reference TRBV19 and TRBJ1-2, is DGGITQSPKYLFRKEGQNVTLSCEQNLNHDAMYWYRQDPGQGLRLIYYSQIVNDFQKGDIAEGYSVSREKKESFPLTVTSAQKNPTAFYLCATDRQAGGYGYTFGSGTRLTVV.

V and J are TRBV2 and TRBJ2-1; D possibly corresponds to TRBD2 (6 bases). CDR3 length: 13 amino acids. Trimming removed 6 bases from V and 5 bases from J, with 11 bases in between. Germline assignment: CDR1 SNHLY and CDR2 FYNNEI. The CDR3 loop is CASSWDFNNEQFF. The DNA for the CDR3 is TGTGCCAGCAGCTGGGACTTCAACAATGAGCAGTTCTTC.

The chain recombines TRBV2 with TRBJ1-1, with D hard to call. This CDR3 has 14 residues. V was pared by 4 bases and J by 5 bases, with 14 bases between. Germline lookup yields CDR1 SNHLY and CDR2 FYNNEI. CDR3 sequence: CASSASTGITEAFF. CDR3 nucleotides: TGTGCCAGCAGTGCTTCTACTGGTATTACTGAAGCTTTCTTT.

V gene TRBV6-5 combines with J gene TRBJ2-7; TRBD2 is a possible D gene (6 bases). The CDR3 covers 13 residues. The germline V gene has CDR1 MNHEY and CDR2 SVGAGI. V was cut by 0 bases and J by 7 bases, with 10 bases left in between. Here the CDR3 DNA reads TGTGCCAGCAGTTACTCACTAGCCAATGAGCAGTACTTC. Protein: CASSYSLANEQYF.

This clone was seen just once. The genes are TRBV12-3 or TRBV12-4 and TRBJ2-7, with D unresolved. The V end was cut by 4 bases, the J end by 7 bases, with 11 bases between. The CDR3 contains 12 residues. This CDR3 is CASSSAVKEQYF. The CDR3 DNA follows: TGTGCCAGCAGTTCGGCCGTGAAGGAGCAGTACTTC.

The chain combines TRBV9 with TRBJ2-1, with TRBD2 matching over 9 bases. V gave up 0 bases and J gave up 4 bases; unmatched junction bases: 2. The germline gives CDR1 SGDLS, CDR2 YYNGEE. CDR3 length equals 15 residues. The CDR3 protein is CASSVVAGVYNEQFF. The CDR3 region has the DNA TGTGCCAGCAGCGTAGTAGCGGGGGTTTACAATGAGCAGTTCTTC. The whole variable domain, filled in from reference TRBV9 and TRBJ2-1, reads DSGVTQTPKHLITATGQRVTLRCSPRSGDLSVYWYQQSLDQGLQFLIQYYNGEERAKGNILERFSAQQFPDLHSELNLSSLELGDSALYFCASSVVAGVYNEQFFGPGTRLTVL.

The CDR3 loop reads CATSGGGGETQYF. The CDR3 coding sequence is TGTGCCACCAGCGGGGGCGGTGGGGAGACCCAGTACTTC. The chain joins TRBV15 to TRBJ2-5; D is possibly TRBD1 (6 bases). V was shortened by 5 bases and J by 5 bases, with 12 bases between the two germline ends. There are 13 residues in the CDR3. From germline, CDR1 is LNHNV and CDR2 YYDKDF (reference sequence).

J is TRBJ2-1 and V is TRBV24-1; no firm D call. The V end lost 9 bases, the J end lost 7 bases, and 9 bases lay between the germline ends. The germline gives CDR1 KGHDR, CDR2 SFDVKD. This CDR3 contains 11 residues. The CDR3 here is CATHNGNEQFF. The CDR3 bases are TGTGCCACCCACAACGGGAATGAGCAGTTCTTC.

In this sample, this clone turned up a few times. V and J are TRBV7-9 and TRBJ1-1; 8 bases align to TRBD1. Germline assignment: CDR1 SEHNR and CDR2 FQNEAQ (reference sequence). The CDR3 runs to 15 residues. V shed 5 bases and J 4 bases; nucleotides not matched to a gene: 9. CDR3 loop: CASSRNQGAGTEAFF. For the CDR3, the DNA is TGTGCCAGCAGCCGCAACCAGGGGGCAGGCACTGAAGCTTTCTTT. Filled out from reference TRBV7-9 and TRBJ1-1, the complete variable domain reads DTGVSQNPRHKITKRGQNVTFRCDPISEHNRLYWYRQTLGQGPEFLTYFQNEAQLEKSRLLSDRFSAERPKGSFSTLEIQRTEQGDSAMYLCASSRNQGAGTEAFFGQGTRLTVV.

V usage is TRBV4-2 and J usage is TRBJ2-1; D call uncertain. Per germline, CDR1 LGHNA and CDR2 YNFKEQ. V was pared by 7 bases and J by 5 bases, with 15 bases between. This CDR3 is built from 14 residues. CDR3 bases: TGTGCCAGCACCCTGGACCCAGTCCACAATGAGCAGTTCTTC. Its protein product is CASTLDPVHNEQFF.